Each of the 16 T cell receptor beta chains below was sequenced from the same sample in a study of T cell responses to AZD1222 COVID-19 vaccine. Produced via immunoSEQ multiplex PCR; TCRdb's table is partial and in-frame only. The table has some 180,000 clones, more than 90% seen once. Here the sequenced sample was peripheral blood, taken on day 0 of AZD1222 vaccination. The source is an adult in good health.

This clone was seen a single time. This sequence joins TRBV5-1 and TRBJ2-3; D not resolved. CDR1 is SGHRS and CDR2 is YFSETQ in the germline V gene. The CDR3 runs 13 residues. V was cut by 4 bases and J by 5 bases, with 11 bases left in between. CDR3 in DNA: TGCGCCAGCAGCGTTGGCGTTCGAGATACGCAGTATTTT. Its protein is CASSVGVRDTQYF.

V and J are TRBV11-2 and TRBJ2-5, with D uncertain. V was clipped by 1 base and J by 2 bases, with 8 bases between them. CDR3 length equals 14 residues. Germline CDR1 SGHAT, CDR2 FQNNGV. CDR3 in amino acids: CASSLGQPQETQYF. The CDR3 DNA follows: TGTGCCAGCAGCTTAGGGCAGCCGCAAGAGACCCAGTACTTC.

The chain recombines TRBV5-6 with TRBJ1-1; perhaps TRBD1 as D (6 bases). The germline CDR1 and CDR2 sequences are SGHDT and YYEEEE. The length of the CDR3 is 14 residues. V dropped 1 base and J dropped 2 bases, with 9 bases sitting between them. CDR3 nucleotide sequence: TGTGCCAGCAGCTTGCGACAGGTTAACACTGAAGCTTTCTTT. This sequence encodes CASSLRQVNTEAFF.

This chain joins TRBV5-1 and TRBJ2-7, with D uncertain. Trimming shortened V by 2 bases and J by 2 bases, and 14 bases separated the two germline ends. Germline V CDR1 and CDR2: SGHRS, YFSETQ. This CDR3 spans 15 amino acids. The CDR3 sequence: CASSFDPHSTYEQYF. The CDR3 nucleotides are TGCGCCAGCAGCTTTGACCCACACAGTACCTACGAGCAGTACTTC.

The rearrangement uses TRBV6-1 and TRBJ1-2, with 12 bases aligning to TRBD1. The CDR3 length is 15 residues. With 0 bases clipped from V and 8 bases from J, the junction kept 4 bases outside the gene matches. Per germline, CDR1 MNHNS and CDR2 SASEGT. In DNA form, the CDR3 reads TGTGCCAGCAGTGAAGCGAGCGGGACAGGGGGCGGCTACACCTTC. Its protein product is CASSEASGTGGGYTF.

The genes are TRBV7-3 and TRBJ2-6; D not resolved. Germline lookup yields CDR1 SGHTA and CDR2 FQGTGA. Trimming shortened V by 1 base and J by 0 bases, and 7 bases separated the two germline ends. The CDR3 sequence is 16 residues long. CDR3 nucleotides: TGTGCCAGCAGCTTAAGACACCTCTCTGGGGCCAACGTCCTGACTTTC. This gives the protein CASSLRHLSGANVLTF.

The rearrangement joins TRBV5-4 to TRBJ1-1; 8 nucleotides line up with TRBD1. Germline V gives CDR1 SGHNT, CDR2 YYREEE (reference sequence). This CDR3 is 14 amino acids long. V was clipped by 5 bases and J by 1 base; unmatched bases: 4. The CDR3 DNA is TGTGCCAGCAGGCAGGGGGCCGGGAACACTGAAGCTTTCTTT. It specifies CASRQGAGNTEAFF.

This CDR3 reads CASSRTSGRPETQYF. Written as DNA, the CDR3 is TGTGCCAGCAGCAGGACTAGCGGGAGGCCAGAGACCCAGTACTTC. The V and J genes are TRBV7-9 and TRBJ2-5, with 14 bases identical to TRBD2. The CDR3 length is 15 residues. V was pared by 5 bases and J by 4 bases, with 3 bases of the junction left unmatched. CDR1 is SEHNR and CDR2 is FQNEAQ in the germline V gene (reference sequence).

The chain uses TRBV30 and TRBJ1-2; D remains unclear. V was shortened by 0 bases and J by 4 bases, with 9 bases between the two germline ends. Germline values: CDR1 GTSNPN, CDR2 SVGIG (reference sequence). The CDR3 extends over 13 amino acids. DNA for the CDR3: TGTGCCTGGAGTGTTGGACCAAGCTATGGCTACACCTTC. It yields the protein CAWSVGPSYGYTF.

This clone was observed once. The chain employs TRBV7-2 and TRBJ1-1; 8 nucleotides line up with TRBD1. V was clipped by 7 bases and J by 4 bases; unmatched bases: 8. This CDR3 is 14 amino acids long. CDR1 and CDR2 (germline): SGHTA, FQGNSA. CDR3: CASTKDRVGTEAFF. CDR3 nucleotide sequence: TGTGCCAGCACAAAGGACAGGGTGGGCACTGAAGCTTTCTTT.

CDR3 in DNA: TGTGCCACCGAGGGGTGGGGGAATGAAAAACTGTTTTTT. Translation: CATEGWGNEKLFF. The chain links TRBV19 to TRBJ1-4, with D possibly matching TRBD1 (5 bases). The ends were cut back, 10 bases at V and 5 bases at J, with 14 bases in the middle. The CDR3 is 13 residues long. Looked up from germline, CDR1 is LNHDA and CDR2 is SQIVND (reference sequence).

The chain has TRBV5-1 and TRBJ2-7, with a possible D match to TRBD2 (6 bases). The V gene's germline CDR1 is SGHRS and CDR2 YFSETQ. CDR3 length: 15 residues. The ends were cut back, 0 bases at V and 4 bases at J, with 14 bases in the middle. CDR3 sequence: CASSLVSGENYEQYF. The CDR3 DNA reads as TGCGCCAGCAGCTTGGTTTCGGGGGAAAATTACGAGCAGTACTTC.

V and J are TRBV11-2 and TRBJ1-1; the D is unclear. V lost 2 bases and J lost 0, with 16 bases in between. The CDR3 totals 17 residues. The germline V gene encodes CDR1 SGHAT and CDR2 FQNNGV. The CDR3: CASSLSKYQPMNTEAFF. CDR3 bases: TGTGCCAGCAGCTTAAGTAAATACCAGCCAATGAACACTGAAGCTTTCTTT.

The gene calls are TRBV27 and TRBJ2-1; D might be TRBD1 or TRBD2, each matching 5 bases. The CDR3 loop spans 15 amino acids. V lost 4 bases, J lost 4 bases, and 14 bases lay in between. Germline-derived CDR1 and CDR2 are MNHEY and SMNVEV (reference sequence). DNA for the CDR3: TGTGCCAGCAGTTATCAGGGCTCGGGGTACAATGAGCAGTTCTTC. Encoded protein: CASSYQGSGYNEQFF.

The rearrangement uses TRBV4-3 and TRBJ2-5; 10 nucleotides align to TRBD2. CDR1 is LGHNA, CDR2 YSLEER, per germline. V shed 2 bases, J shed 1 base, and the junction held 16 bases outside the gene matches. CDR3 size: 20 residues. The CDR3 sequence is CASSQSHGRRLAGLQETQYF. The CDR3 DNA reads TGCGCCAGCAGCCAATCCCACGGCCGGCGACTAGCGGGCCTCCAAGAGACCCAGTACTTC.

The J gene is TRBJ1-6, the V gene TRBV15; the match to TRBD1 covers 8 bases. Trimming removed 0 bases from V and 8 bases from J; junction bases left unmatched: 6. Germline lookup yields CDR1 LNHNV and CDR2 YYDKDF (reference sequence). The CDR3 extends over 16 amino acids. CDR3 residues: CATSRDIGQGYSPLHF. The CDR3 coding sequence is TGTGCCACCAGCAGAGATATTGGACAGGGATATTCACCCCTCCACTTT.